The subject of this entry is one T cell receptor (beta chain). Original handling: Scientists estimated how many nucleated cells there were by amplifying reference gene primers. The repertoire was sequenced with immunoSEQ multiplex PCR; TCRdb's copy has only in-frame clones and lacks some. V and J calls and clone size are given by that table; D and trimming were obtained from the DNA. The sample contains about 280,000 clones, over 75% of which appear only once. The data were obtained in a study of blood T cell repertoires in COVID-19. Study in general: The study drew acute and convalescent COVID-19 samples from the United States, Italy and Spain. Sample material is recorded as cDNA or gDNA derived from T cells, B-cell-depleted T cells, or PBMCs.

The TCR sequence derives from a human donor in a cohort sampled during active COVID-19. The material sequenced was peripheral blood.

CDR3 in DNA: TGTGCCAGCAGCCCCGGCACAGATACGCAGTATTTT. Translation gives CASSPGTDTQYF. The chain carries TRBV5-6 and TRBJ2-3; D is undetermined. The germline CDR1 and CDR2 sequences are SGHDT and YYEEEE. The CDR3 sequence is 12 residues long. Between the trimmed V and J ends, which lost 4 bases and 1 base, there was a span of 4 bases.